This T cell receptor beta chain was recorded in a study of T cells expressing NK-cell markers. Study details: Eight donors were sequenced, seven testing HCMV-seropositive and one testing seronegative. General study results and limits: The leading position in the CD3+CD56-NKG2C+ fraction of a few donors also went to these clonotypes.

Concerning this clonotype: Antigen unknown.

Germline-derived CDR1 and CDR2 are SGHRS and YFSETQ. CDR3 length equals 16 residues. Each CDR3 protein gets one entry in TCRdb, which reprocessed the 5' RACE reads and gives no DNA. The listing records some 440,000 distinct CDR3 sequences. The sample was blood T cells: a sorted CD56 or NKG2C T cell subset, CD4+ or CD8+ T cells, or bulk PBMC T cells (not recorded which). This TCR was sampled from a woman in her forties or fifties in good health. The chain recombines TRBV5-1 with TRBJ2-2; TCRdb gives TRBD2 as the D gene, but with no DNA this cannot be confirmed. The chain's CDR3 is CASRRTGGKKTGELFF.